One sample yielded the 8 T cell receptor beta chains listed below, sequenced in a study of cytomegalovirus exposure and HLA in healthy donors (dated by TCRdb to the late 2010s). Library generation was performed with the immunoSEQ multiplex PCR assay. The multiplex PCR relied on a mix of 60 forward primers for TCR Vbeta segments and 13 reverse primers for TCR Jbeta segments. The clones in this table, taken by TCRdb from immuneACCESS, are in-frame only. Not every clone is retained; where verified, under half of the shortfall comes from an unresolved V gene, and the cause of the rest is unknown. In all, the sample holds about 75,000 clones, and 70% to 85% of those were seen once. About 20% of the sample is taken by the ten largest. Sequenced material: PBMCs. These receptor sequences come from a man in his 70s in good health and CMV-seropositive.

This clone was detected only a few times. V usage is TRBV7-2 and J usage is TRBJ2-6; 11 positions match TRBD2. Trimming cost V 2 bases and J 4 bases; bases outside gene matches: 7. The germline V gene has CDR1 SGHTA and CDR2 FQGNSA. The CDR3 length is 18 residues. The DNA of the CDR3 is TGTGCCAGCAGCTTATTGGCTAGCGGGAGGAAAGGGGCCAACGTCCTGACTTTC. This codes for CASSLLASGRKGANVLTF.

The rearrangement uses TRBV5-4 and TRBJ2-3; D gene uncertain. Trimming cost V 0 bases and J 3 bases, with 5 bases left between them. Germline V CDR1 and CDR2: SGHNT, YYREEE (reference sequence). The CDR3 extends over 13 amino acids. CDR3 sequence: CASSLESTDTQYF. The CDR3 DNA follows: TGTGCCAGCAGCTTGGAATCTACAGATACGCAGTATTTT.

This clone was observed a handful of times. The chain employs TRBV10-3 and TRBJ2-7; perhaps TRBD2 as D (5 bases). V gave up 2 bases and J gave up 4 bases, with 9 bases separating them. Germline V CDR1 and CDR2: ENHRY, SYGVKD. The CDR3 totals 13 residues. CDR3 coding DNA: TGTGCCATCAGTGAGATTCGGGGTTACGAGCAGTACTTC. It codes for CAISEIRGYEQYF.

This clone was observed once. The genes are TRBV28 and TRBJ2-2, with D perhaps matching TRBD1 (6 bases). CDR3 length: 14 amino acids. The germline gives CDR1 MDHEN, CDR2 SYDVKM. V lost 6 bases and J lost 11, with 19 bases in between. This CDR3 reads CASSPGGQPEELFF. The CDR3 coding sequence is TGTGCCAGCAGCCCAGGCGGACAGCCTGAAGAGCTGTTTTTT.

V gene TRBV5-6 combines with J gene TRBJ2-7; D gene uncertain. The CDR3 is 12 residues long. V lost 3 bases to trimming and J lost 0 bases, with 4 bases between them. Germline V gene data show CDR1 as SGHDT and CDR2 as YYEEEE. The CDR3 nucleotides read TGTGCCAGCAGCTCCCTCTCCTACGAGCAGTACTTC. It is translated as CASSSLSYEQYF.

The chain has TRBV18 and TRBJ2-2; D unresolved. The CDR3 totals 13 residues. Germline CDR1 KGHSH, CDR2 LQKENI. With 2 bases removed from V and 8 bases from J, the gap between germline ends came to 9 bases. The CDR3 DNA reads TGTGCCAGCTCACCAGAGGCGTTGGGGGAGCTGTTTTTT. Amino acids: CASSPEALGELFF.

This chain uses TRBV2 with TRBJ1-2; no reliable D call. V was pared by 6 bases and J by 0 bases, with 11 bases between. The germline gives CDR1 SNHLY, CDR2 FYNNEI. The CDR3 runs to 14 residues. The CDR3 loop is CASSGERSNYGYTF. CDR3 in DNA: TGTGCCAGCAGCGGAGAGAGGTCTAACTATGGCTACACCTTC.

The CDR3 reads CASSEVAGGPETQYF. The CDR3 coding sequence is TGTGCCAGCAGTGAGGTAGCGGGGGGCCCGGAGACCCAGTACTTC. This chain connects TRBV2 to TRBJ2-5; 10 bases line up with TRBD2. Germline CDR1 reads SNHLY; CDR2 reads FYNNEI. The CDR3 totals 15 residues. The V and J ends lost 3 bases and 5 bases, in that order; junction bases with no gene match: 6.